A selection of T cell receptor beta chains follows, all from one sample in a study of cytomegalovirus exposure and HLA in healthy donors. Here immunoSEQ multiplex PCR was the method, and the copy in TCRdb shows in-frame clones only, minus some. Among over 50,000 clones, approximately 71% were seen once, and the ten largest hold less than 45%. The specimen was PBMCs. Every receptor here comes from a man aged 35 to 55 in good health and CMV-seropositive. The CDR3 runs from the conserved cysteine through the conserved F or W. The D gene is left open where the match is weak. The size of a clone is reported for some rows only, either as once, few or many, or as a class for expanded clones.

d_call cdr3_length j_call v_call clone_size cdr3_aa cdr3_nt
NA 14 TRBJ1-1 TRBV6-1 NA CASRGGKVNTEAFF TGTGCCAGCAGGGGGGGAAAGGTGAACACTGAAGCTTTCTTT
TRBD2 16 TRBJ2-3 TRBV5-1 NA CASSPALAGAPGTQYF TGCGCCAGCAGCCCCGCCTTAGCGGGGGCCCCCGGTACGCAGTATTTT
TRBD1 15 TRBJ1-1 TRBV27 NA CASSPTDRENTEAFF TGTGCCAGCAGTCCAACGGACAGGGAAAACACTGAAGCTTTCTTT
TRBD2 13 TRBJ2-7 TRBV5-1 NA CASSFGGGYEQYF TGCGCCAGCAGCTTTGGCGGGGGCTACGAGCAGTACTTC
NA 15 TRBJ1-1 TRBV5-1 NA CASSLTSGSYTEAFF TGCGCCAGCAGCTTGACCTCAGGGTCATACACTGAAGCTTTCTTT
TRBD1 14 TRBJ1-2 TRBV5-4 NA CASSSQGASYGYTF TGTGCCAGCAGCTCCCAGGGGGCAAGCTATGGCTACACCTTC
TRBD1 17 TRBJ2-3 TRBV18 NA CASSPPEGGGNSDTQYF TGTGCCAGCTCACCACCGGAAGGGGGCGGTAATTCGGATACGCAGTATTTT
NA 16 TRBJ2-2 TRBV7-2 NA CASSFPATADTGELFF TGTGCCAGCAGCTTCCCAGCTACCGCGGACACCGGGGAGCTGTTTTTT
TRBD1 15 TRBJ2-5 TRBV5-4 NA CASSLEFRGLETQYF TGTGCCAGCAGCTTGGAGTTTAGGGGGCTAGAGACCCAGTACTTC
TRBD2 17 TRBJ2-1 TRBV13 NA CASSSQFTSGGEGEQFF TGTGCCAGCAGCTCCCAGTTCACTAGCGGGGGGGAAGGTGAGCAGTTCTTC
NA 13 TRBJ1-1 TRBV27 NA CASMRGGDTEAFF TGTGCCAGCATGCGTGGGGGGGACACTGAAGCTTTCTTT
NA 13 TRBJ1-3 TRBV2 few CASLRGSGNTIYF TGTGCCAGCCTTCGAGGCTCTGGAAACACCATATATTTT
NA 15 TRBJ1-2 TRBV9 NA CASSVVGGADYGYTF TGTGCCAGCAGCGTAGTTGGGGGGGCAGACTATGGCTACACCTTC
NA 15 TRBJ2-3 TRBV11-3 few CASSFGERSTDTQYF TGTGCCAGCAGCTTCGGCGAGAGGTCGACAGATACGCAGTATTTT
TRBD1 16 TRBJ1-2 TRBV5-6 NA CASSSNGGQGNYGYTF TGTGCCAGCAGCTCCAATGGGGGACAGGGGAACTATGGCTACACCTTC
TRBD1 11 TRBJ2-1 TRBV29-1 few CSVEQGNEQFF TGCAGCGTAGAACAGGGGAATGAGCAGTTCTTC
TRBD2 14 TRBJ2-1 TRBV7-3 NA CASSASLASAEQFF TGTGCCAGCAGCGCATCACTAGCGTCGGCTGAGCAGTTCTTC
TRBD2 16 TRBJ2-7 TRBV4-2 once CASSQVEAGVHHEQYF TGTGCCAGCAGCCAAGTAGAAGCGGGGGTTCACCACGAGCAGTACTTC
NA 15 TRBJ2-7 TRBV6-5 NA CASSYRQTMPYEQYF TGTGCCAGCAGTTACCGACAGACGATGCCCTACGAGCAGTACTTC
NA 15 TRBJ1-5 TRBV9 NA CASSVSGDSNQPQHF TGTGCCAGCAGCGTATCGGGGGATAGCAATCAGCCCCAGCATTTT
TRBD1 14 TRBJ2-3 TRBV5-6 NA CASSLGTQGDTQYF TGTGCCAGCAGCCTTGGGACACAGGGGGATACGCAGTATTTT
TRBD2 14 TRBJ2-3 TRBV5-6 few CATFGLGRTDTQYF TGTGCCACCTTCGGACTAGGGCGCACAGATACGCAGTATTTT
NA 13 TRBJ1-1 TRBV25-1 NA CASVREENTEAFF TGTGCCAGCGTCCGCGAGGAGAACACTGAAGCTTTCTTT
TRBD1 16 TRBJ2-5 TRBV19 NA CASSVTGQGQPETQYF TGTGCCAGTAGTGTTACGGGACAGGGGCAGCCGGAGACCCAGTACTTC
NA 12 TRBJ2-1 TRBV4-1 NA CASSPNYNEQFF TGCGCCAGCAGCCCCAACTACAATGAGCAGTTCTTC
NA 13 TRBJ1-2 TRBV27 NA CASRGGQRAGYTF TGTGCCAGCAGGGGTGGACAGAGGGCTGGCTACACCTTC
NA 13 TRBJ1-1 TRBV7-9 few CASRVDSLGEAFF TGTGCCAGCAGGGTGGACAGTCTGGGTGAAGCTTTCTTT
NA 15 TRBJ1-3 TRBV7-3 NA CASSPAGPGGNTIYF TGTGCCAGCAGCCCAGCCGGCCCGGGAGGAAACACCATATATTTT
NA 14 TRBJ1-1 TRBV5-1 NA CASSISTENTEAFF TGCGCCAGCAGCATTTCGACAGAGAACACTGAAGCTTTCTTT
NA 14 TRBJ1-2 TRBV6-4 NA CASRGTPQDYGYTF TGTGCCAGCAGAGGGACACCACAAGACTATGGCTACACCTTC
TRBD1 18 TRBJ2-1 TRBV7-2 NA CASSADLRLRQGANEQFF TGTGCCAGCAGCGCCGACCTGCGCCTACGACAGGGGGCAAATGAGCAGTTCTTC
NA 14 TRBJ1-2 TRBV7-2 NA CASSLARQVNGYTF TGTGCCAGCAGCTTAGCGAGACAGGTTAATGGCTACACCTTC
NA 10 TRBJ1-1 TRBV29-1 NA CSAHYTEAFF TGCAGCGCCCATTACACTGAAGCTTTCTTT
TRBD1 13 TRBJ1-1 TRBV6-1 NA CASRQGRNTEAFF TGTGCCAGCCGACAGGGGAGAAACACTGAAGCTTTCTTT
TRBD1 16 TRBJ1-4 TRBV18 NA CASSRRQGLILEKLFF TGTGCCAGCTCACGACGACAGGGGCTCATACTAGAAAAACTGTTTTTT
NA 17 TRBJ1-3 TRBV7-2 NA CASSPTPLITGENTIYF TGTGCCAGCAGCCCAACCCCGCTTATTACGGGGGAAAACACCATATATTTT
NA 16 TRBJ2-5 TRBV7-2 few CASSPRPSGWRETQYF TGTGCCAGCAGCCCGCGCCCAAGTGGGTGGAGGGAGACCCAGTACTTC
NA 15 TRBJ1-6 TRBV7-3 NA CASSLDETGYSPLHF TGTGCCAGCAGCTTAGATGAAACAGGATATTCACCCCTCCACTTT
NA 17 TRBJ1-5 TRBV5-1 NA CASSLLPVGGANQPQHF TGCGCCAGCAGCTTACTACCTGTAGGGGGGGCGAATCAGCCCCAGCATTTT
NA 14 TRBJ2-2 TRBV7-2 NA CASSLTIRGGELFF TGTGCCAGCAGCTTAACGATAAGGGGTGGGGAGCTGTTTTTT
TRBD1 14 TRBJ1-2 TRBV5-1 NA CASSLEGGRYGYTF TGCGCCAGCAGCTTGGAAGGGGGCAGGTATGGCTACACCTTC